This is a list of T cell receptor beta chains from one sample in a study of blood T cells in healthy people across ages. MiXCR, run by TCRdb on the 5' RACE reads, gives a single entry per CDR3 protein. The sample shows roughly 1.7 million distinct CDR3 sequences, around 35% of them seen only once. The sequencing input was blood. The receptors stem from a young woman in good health. Each CDR3 is given with its conserved first and last residue. The D gene is left open where the match is weak. Rows may omit the clone size; those that give it use once, few, many or a size class.

j_call: TRBJ2-3
d_call: .
clone_size: few
v_call: TRBV5-1
cdr3_nt: TGCGCCAGCAGCTTGGCCTTGGGGGCCGCCACAGATACGCAGTATTTT
cdr3_aa: CASSLALGAATDTQYF

j_call: TRBJ2-5
d_call: .
clone_size: few
v_call: TRBV28
cdr3_nt: TGTGCCAGCAGTCCCCCACAGGGTCGGGAGACCCAGTACTTC
cdr3_aa: CASSPPQGRETQYF

j_call: TRBJ2-3
d_call: .
clone_size: .
v_call: TRBV6-5
cdr3_nt: TGTGCCAGCAGCCCCTTGGGTGTATCCGATACGCAGTATTTT
cdr3_aa: CASSPLGVSDTQYF

j_call: TRBJ1-2
d_call: TRBD1
clone_size: .
v_call: TRBV7-8
cdr3_nt: TGTGCCAGCAGCTCTCAAAGGGGGCTCGGGGTTGGAGGCTACACCTTC
cdr3_aa: CASSSQRGLGVGGYTF

j_call: TRBJ2-7
d_call: TRBD1
clone_size: .
v_call: TRBV5-1
cdr3_nt: TGCGCCAGCAGCTGGACAGGGGCTCGGAGCGAGCAGTACTTC
cdr3_aa: CASSWTGARSEQYF

j_call: TRBJ2-5
d_call: .
clone_size: .
v_call: TRBV20-1
cdr3_nt: TGCAGTGCGACTCGAGAGTACCAAGAGACCCAGTACTTC
cdr3_aa: CSATREYQETQYF

j_call: TRBJ2-7
d_call: .
clone_size: .
v_call: TRBV27
cdr3_nt: TGTGTCAGTTCAGGTCAAGTACGGGACGGATCCTACGAGCAGTACTTC
cdr3_aa: CVSSGQVRDGSYEQYF

j_call: TRBJ1-5
d_call: TRBD1
clone_size: .
v_call: TRBV5-1
cdr3_nt: TGCGCCAGCAGAGTGGGACAGGGGGACAATCAGCCCCAGCATTTT
cdr3_aa: CASRVGQGDNQPQHF

j_call: TRBJ2-1
d_call: .
clone_size: few
v_call: TRBV6-5
cdr3_nt: TGTGCCAGCAGTTACTCGTCAGGGGCTCCCTACAATGAGCAGTTCTTC
cdr3_aa: CASSYSSGAPYNEQFF

j_call: TRBJ2-7
d_call: TRBD2
clone_size: .
v_call: TRBV4-1
cdr3_nt: TGCGCCAGCAGCCAAGAGACGCCCCCAGCGGGGCCCTACGAGCAGTACTTC
cdr3_aa: CASSQETPPAGPYEQYF

j_call: TRBJ1-6
d_call: .
clone_size: few
v_call: TRBV6-2/TRBV6-3
cdr3_nt: TGTGCCAGCAGCTACTCGGGGTTAGGTAATTCACCCCTCCACTTT
cdr3_aa: CASSYSGLGNSPLHF

j_call: TRBJ2-1
d_call: .
clone_size: .
v_call: TRBV21-1
cdr3_nt: TGTGCCAGCAGCAACCTGGGACTAGCACGGAACAATGAGCAGTTCTTC
cdr3_aa: CASSNLGLARNNEQFF

j_call: TRBJ2-7
d_call: TRBD2
clone_size: .
v_call: TRBV18
cdr3_nt: TGTGCCAGCTCACCAGGACTAGAAGACGAGCAGTACTTC
cdr3_aa: CASSPGLEDEQYF

j_call: TRBJ2-1
d_call: .
clone_size: .
v_call: TRBV10-2
cdr3_nt: TGCGCCAGCAGTGAAGGAGAGCCCTACAATGAGCAGTTCTTC
cdr3_aa: CASSEGEPYNEQFF

j_call: TRBJ1-6
d_call: .
clone_size: .
v_call: TRBV2
cdr3_nt: TGTGCCAGCAGCCGCCACCGGGAGGGATATAATTCACCCCTCCACTTT
cdr3_aa: CASSRHREGYNSPLHF

j_call: TRBJ2-1
d_call: TRBD1
clone_size: .
v_call: TRBV2
cdr3_nt: TGTGCCATCGACCAGGGGGCCAGCTCCTACAATGAGCAGTTCTTC
cdr3_aa: CAIDQGASSYNEQFF

j_call: TRBJ2-1
d_call: .
clone_size: .
v_call: TRBV27
cdr3_nt: TGTGCCAGCAATTGGTCCCAAAGTTCCTACAATGAGCAGTTCTTC
cdr3_aa: CASNWSQSSYNEQFF

j_call: TRBJ2-1
d_call: TRBD2
clone_size: few
v_call: TRBV30
cdr3_nt: TGTGCCTGGAGTGTACTGGGAACCCTAGCGGGAGGGCTAATCGATGAGCAGTTCTTC
cdr3_aa: CAWSVLGTLAGGLIDEQFF

j_call: TRBJ2-7
d_call: .
clone_size: few
v_call: TRBV27
cdr3_nt: TGTGCCAGCAGTTTAACGGGGCCGGGCACCTACGAGCAGTACTTC
cdr3_aa: CASSLTGPGTYEQYF

j_call: TRBJ1-2
d_call: TRBD1
clone_size: few
v_call: TRBV20-1
cdr3_nt: TGCAGTGCTAGCGGAACAGGGGGGGACTATGGCTACACCTTC
cdr3_aa: CSASGTGGDYGYTF

j_call: TRBJ1-1
d_call: TRBD1
clone_size: .
v_call: TRBV5-1
cdr3_nt: TGCGCCAGCAGCTTGGGGGACAGGGATAACTCTGAAGCTTTCTTT
cdr3_aa: CASSLGDRDNSEAFF

j_call: TRBJ2-1
d_call: TRBD2
clone_size: few
v_call: TRBV4-1
cdr3_nt: TGCGCCAGCAGCCGGCCTAGCGGGGCCTCGAATGAGCAGTTCTTC
cdr3_aa: CASSRPSGASNEQFF

j_call: TRBJ2-3
d_call: .
clone_size: few
v_call: TRBV7-6
cdr3_nt: TGTGCCAGCAGCACCCGCCCCCCAGATACGCAGTATTTT
cdr3_aa: CASSTRPPDTQYF

j_call: TRBJ2-5
d_call: .
clone_size: few
v_call: TRBV2
cdr3_nt: TGTGCCAGCAGTGATACGAAAAATGGGGAGACCCAGTACTTC
cdr3_aa: CASSDTKNGETQYF

j_call: TRBJ2-1
d_call: .
clone_size: .
v_call: TRBV5-1
cdr3_nt: TGCGCCAGCAGCATATTTAAGCGTAGCGCCTACAATGAGCAGTTCTTC
cdr3_aa: CASSIFKRSAYNEQFF

j_call: TRBJ1-1
d_call: .
clone_size: few
v_call: TRBV6-5
cdr3_nt: TGTGCCAGCAGTTACTCGATAGTAGCGGGGGGCACTGAAGCTTTCTTT
cdr3_aa: CASSYSIVAGGTEAFF

j_call: TRBJ2-1
d_call: .
clone_size: .
v_call: TRBV6-5
cdr3_nt: TGTGCCAGCAGCGAGCAGGGGATCCCCTACAATGAGCAGTTCTTC
cdr3_aa: CASSEQGIPYNEQFF

j_call: TRBJ2-1
d_call: TRBD2
clone_size: .
v_call: TRBV14
cdr3_nt: TGTGCCAGCAGCCAAGATCTGGAACTAGCGGAGCTAAATGAGCAGTTCTTC
cdr3_aa: CASSQDLELAELNEQFF

j_call: TRBJ1-2
d_call: .
clone_size: few
v_call: TRBV7-2
cdr3_nt: TGTGCCAGCAGCTTAGCGGGGACATCCAGAGACTATGGCTACACCTTC
cdr3_aa: CASSLAGTSRDYGYTF

j_call: TRBJ2-1
d_call: .
clone_size: .
v_call: TRBV27
cdr3_nt: TGTGCCAGCAGTGGAGGGACAGATGGGGCCTACAATGAGCAGTTCTTC
cdr3_aa: CASSGGTDGAYNEQFF

j_call: TRBJ1-2
d_call: .
clone_size: once
v_call: TRBV20-1
cdr3_nt: .
cdr3_aa: CSAASILGYTF

j_call: TRBJ2-1
d_call: TRBD2
clone_size: .
v_call: TRBV27
cdr3_nt: TGTGCCAGCACCCACCGGGGGGAGTCAACCCCCAATGAGCAGTTCTTC
cdr3_aa: CASTHRGESTPNEQFF

j_call: TRBJ2-1
d_call: TRBD1
clone_size: .
v_call: TRBV5-1
cdr3_nt: TGCGCCAGCAGGCCTTCCGGGACAGAATACAATGAGCAGTTCTTC
cdr3_aa: CASRPSGTEYNEQFF

j_call: TRBJ2-1
d_call: .
clone_size: few
v_call: TRBV7-9
cdr3_nt: TGTGCCAGCAGCCGGGGGCGGGAGCGATACAATGAGCAGTTCTTC
cdr3_aa: CASSRGRERYNEQFF